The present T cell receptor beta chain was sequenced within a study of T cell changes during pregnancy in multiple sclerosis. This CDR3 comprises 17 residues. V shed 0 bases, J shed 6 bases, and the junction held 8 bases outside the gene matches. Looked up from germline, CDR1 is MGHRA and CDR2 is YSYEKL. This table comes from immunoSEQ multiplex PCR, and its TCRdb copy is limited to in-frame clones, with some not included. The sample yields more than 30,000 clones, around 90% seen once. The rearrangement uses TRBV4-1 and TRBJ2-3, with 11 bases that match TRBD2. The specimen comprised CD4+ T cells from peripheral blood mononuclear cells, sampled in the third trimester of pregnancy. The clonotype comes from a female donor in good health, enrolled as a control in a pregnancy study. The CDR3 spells CASSQEGTSGPGDTQYF. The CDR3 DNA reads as TGCGCCAGCAGCCAAGAGGGGACTAGCGGCCCCGGGGATACGCAGTATTTT.